Listed here are 9 T cell receptor delta chains from one sample, sequenced in a study of γδ T cells in repeated Plasmodium falciparum infection. TCRdb re-analyzed the multiplex PCR reads via CATT. Found here are tens of thousands of delta-chain clones, 0.75% to 1% of them singletons; the top ten hold 7.5% to 10%. Bulk repertoires came from Vgamma9/Vdelta2+ or Vdelta2-negative gammadelta T cells flow-sorted from PBMC. The sample was gamma-delta T cells from blood. These receptor sequences come from a pool of human donors (malaria-infected and uninfected, not separated).

Comments on this clone: TCRdb assigns this DNA the protein of a much larger clone, which departs from its translation at residue 13; this likely reflects a read error, and the protein shown comes from translating the DNA. V gene TRDV1 combines with J gene TRDJ1, with 11 bases aligning to TRDD3. TCRdb does not report a J gene; here it was assigned by matching the DNA to germline references. V was clipped by 5 bases and J by 4 bases; unmatched bases: 15. There are 18 residues in the CDR3. CDR1 is TSWWSYY and CDR2 is QGS in the germline V gene. CDR3 region: CALGPGGYLVEYIDKLIF. CDR3 sequence (DNA): TGTGCTCTTGGGCCTGGGGGATACCTCGTTGAGTACATCGATAAACTCATCTTT.

This clone has only a few counts. A read error likely explains this, since a far larger clone differs by one base. The same CDR3 arises from other DNA sequences in this sample as well. This chain links TRDV2 with TRDJ3; 8 nucleotides align to TRDD2. The J gene, not given by TCRdb, was assigned here from a germline match of the nucleotide sequence. Trimming took 0 bases from V and 0 from J; bases not matched to a gene: 9. The CDR3 runs 20 residues. Germline values: CDR1 GEAIGNYY, CDR2 EKD. The CDR3, as DNA: TGTGCCTGTGACACCAAGGACTTCCTACCAACCTCCTGGGACACCCGACAGATGTTTTTC. Encoded protein: CACDTKDFLPTSWDTRQMFF.

Many counts were recorded for this clone. The rearrangement uses TRDV2 and TRDJ1; no firm D call. Trimming took 0 bases from V and 0 from J, leaving 10 bases between them. The V gene's germline CDR1 is GEAIGNYY and CDR2 EKD. This CDR3 is built from 15 residues. CDR3: CACDTVAHNTDKLIF. CDR3 DNA sequence: TGTGCCTGTGACACCGTAGCACATAACACCGATAAACTCATCTTT.

This clone was detected a few times. With only one base between it and a far larger clone, this is likely a read error. Other nucleotide sequences in the sample specify the same CDR3. V and J are TRDV2 and TRDJ3; tentative D call: TRDD3 (6 bases). The J gene was missing in TCRdb and was found by matching the end of the DNA to germline. Trimming stripped 8 bases from V and 0 bases from J, with 19 bases between. CDR3 length: 18 residues. Per germline, CDR1 GEAIGNYY and CDR2 EKD. The CDR3 loop reads CAYTLLGSSSWDTRQMFF. The CDR3, as DNA: TGTGCCTATACCCTCCTGGGGTCCAGCTCCTGGGACACCCGACAGATGTTTTTC.

This clone occurred a few times. This probably arose from a read error, given a far larger clone one base away. Distinct nucleotide sequences in the sample also encode this CDR3. V gene TRDV1 combines with J gene TRDJ1; the match to TRDD2 covers 7 bases. Germline matching of the DNA provided the J gene here, since TCRdb leaves it blank. Germline CDR1 TSWWSYY, CDR2 QGS. The CDR3 extends over 22 amino acids. Trimming took 1 base from V and 6 from J; bases not matched to a gene: 29. This chain's CDR3 is CALGEPFLRVTTAGGRLNKLIF. The CDR3, as DNA: TGTGCTCTTGGGGAACCATTCCTACGGGTCACTACAGCCGGGGGCCGACTCAATAAACTCATCTTT.

Remarks on this clone: A read error likely explains why the TCRdb protein, taken from a much larger clone, differs from this DNA's translation at residue 16; the protein shown is translated from the DNA. The chain links TRDV2 to TRDJ3; 10 nucleotides line up with TRDD3. This CDR3 is built from 18 residues. Germline loops: CDR1 GEAIGNYY, CDR2 EKD. The CDR3 DNA is TGTGCCTGTGACACTGGGGGATACCAGTCCTGGGACACCCGACAGTTGTTTTTC. Translation: CACDTGGYQSWDTRQLFF.

This clone was seen only a few times. It is likely a read error: a sequence one base away is far more abundant. The chain carries TRDV2 and TRDJ1; TRDD3 matches 10 bases. The J gene comes from matching the DNA to germline here; TCRdb lacks it. CDR1 and CDR2 from the germline V gene are GEAIGNYY and EKD. CDR3 length equals 16 residues. The CDR3 DNA sequence: TGTGCCTGTGACATCCTGGGGGATATAAATTCCGACAAACTCATCTTT. Its protein product is CACDILGDINSDKLIF.

This clone was observed at least ten times. The TCRdb record carries a much larger clone's protein, which differs from this DNA's translation at residue 7; a read error is the likely cause, and the protein listed here is the DNA translation. V gene TRDV2 combines with J gene TRDJ1; D gene ambiguous. Germline CDR1 and CDR2: GEAIGNYY and EKD. V was trimmed by 0 bases and J by 0 bases, leaving 10 bases between them. This CDR3 has 15 amino acids. The CDR3 DNA reads as TGTGCCTGTGACACCGTAGCACCAGACACCGATAAACTCATCTTT. It codes for CACDTVAPDTDKLIF.

About this clone: A far larger clone lies a single base away; this is likely a read error. This sample includes further DNA sequences coding for the same CDR3. CDR3 in amino acids: CACEPLLGDETPYTDKLIF. The CDR3 DNA sequence: TGTGCCTGTGAACCACTTCTGGGGGATGAAACCCCGTACACCGATAAACTCATCTTT. The chain is built from TRDV2 and TRDJ1; 9 bases agree with TRDD3. TCRdb offers no J gene call, so here the DNA was matched to germline to obtain one. From germline, CDR1 is GEAIGNYY and CDR2 EKD. V shed 4 bases, J shed 0 bases, and the junction held 17 bases outside the gene matches. The CDR3 runs 19 residues.